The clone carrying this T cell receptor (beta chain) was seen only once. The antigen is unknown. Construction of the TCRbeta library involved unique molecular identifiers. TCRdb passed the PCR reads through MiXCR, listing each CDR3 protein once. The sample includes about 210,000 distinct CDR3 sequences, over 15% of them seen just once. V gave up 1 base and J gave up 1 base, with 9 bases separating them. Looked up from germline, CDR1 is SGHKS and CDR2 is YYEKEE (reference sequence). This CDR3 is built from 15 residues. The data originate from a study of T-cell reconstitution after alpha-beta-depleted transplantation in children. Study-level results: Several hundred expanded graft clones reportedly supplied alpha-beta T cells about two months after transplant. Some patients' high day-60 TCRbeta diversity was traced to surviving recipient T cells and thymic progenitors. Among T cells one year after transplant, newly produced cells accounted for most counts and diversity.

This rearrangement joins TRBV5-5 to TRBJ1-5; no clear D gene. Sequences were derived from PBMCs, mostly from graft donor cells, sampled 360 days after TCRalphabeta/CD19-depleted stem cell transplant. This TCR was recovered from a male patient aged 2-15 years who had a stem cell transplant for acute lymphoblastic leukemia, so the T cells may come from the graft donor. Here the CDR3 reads CASSLSISSNQPQHF. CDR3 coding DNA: TGTGCCAGCAGCTTGAGCATTTCGAGCAATCAGCCCCAGCATTTT.